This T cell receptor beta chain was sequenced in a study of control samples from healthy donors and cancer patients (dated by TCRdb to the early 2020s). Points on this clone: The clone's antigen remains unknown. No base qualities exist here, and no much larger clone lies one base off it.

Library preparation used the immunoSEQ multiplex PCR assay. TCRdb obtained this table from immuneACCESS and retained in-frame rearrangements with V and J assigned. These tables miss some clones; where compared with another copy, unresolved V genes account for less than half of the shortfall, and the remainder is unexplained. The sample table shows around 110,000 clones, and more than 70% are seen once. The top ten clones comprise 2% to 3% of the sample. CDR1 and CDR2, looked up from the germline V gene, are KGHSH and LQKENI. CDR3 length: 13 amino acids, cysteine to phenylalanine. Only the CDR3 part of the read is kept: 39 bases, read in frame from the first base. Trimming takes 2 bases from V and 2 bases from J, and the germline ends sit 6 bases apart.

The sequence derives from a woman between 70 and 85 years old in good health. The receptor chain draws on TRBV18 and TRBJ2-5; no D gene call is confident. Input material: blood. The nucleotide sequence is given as TGTGCCAGCTCACCAAGACGGCAAGAGACCCAGTACTTC. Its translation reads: CASSPRRQETQYF. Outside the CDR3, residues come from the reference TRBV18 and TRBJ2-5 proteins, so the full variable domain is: NAGVMQNPRHLVRRRGQEARLRCSPMKGHSHVYWYRQLPEEGLKFMVYLQKENIIDESGMPKERFSAEFPKEGPSILRIQQVVRGDSAAYFCASSPRRQETQYFGPGTRLLVL.